Each of the 17 T cell receptor beta chains below was sequenced from the same sample in a study of T-cell reconstitution after alpha-beta-depleted transplantation in children. Researchers prepared the TCRbeta library using unique molecular identifiers, the study reports. TCRdb fed the PCR reads into MiXCR, producing one record per CDR3 protein. Among approximately 650,000 distinct CDR3 sequences listed, about an eighth were seen once. Sequences were derived from PBMCs, sampled before TCRalphabeta/CD19-depleted stem cell transplant. These receptors were taken from a girl aged 2-15 years with congenital amegakaryocytic thrombocytopenia, due to receive a stem cell transplant.

The chain uses TRBV7-2 and TRBJ2-7, with 7 bases that match TRBD2. CDR3 length: 16 amino acids. Germline V gene sequence: CDR1 SGHTA, CDR2 FQGNSA. J gave up 0 bases and V 8 bases, and 13 bases lay outside the gene matches. Written as DNA, the CDR3 is TGTGCCAGCCTAAGAACTTCGGGACTAAGCTCCTACGAGCAGTACTTC. Translation: CASLRTSGLSSYEQYF.

This clonotype was counted a few times. The chain links TRBV5-1 to TRBJ2-7, with TRBD1 identical over 9 bases. The germline CDR1 and CDR2 sequences are SGHRS and YFSETQ. There are 15 residues in the CDR3. V was clipped by 3 bases and J by 1 base; unmatched bases: 5. The CDR3 coding sequence is TGCGCCAGCAGCTGGGACAGGGCCCCTTCCTACGAGCAGTACTTC. It encodes CASSWDRAPSYEQYF. Variable domain in full (rest from reference TRBV5-1 and TRBJ2-7): KAGVTQTPRYLIKTRGQQVTLSCSPISGHRSVSWYQQTPGQGLQFLFEYFSETQRNKGNFPGRFSGRQFSNSRSEMNVSTLELGDSALYLCASSWDRAPSYEQYFGPGTRLTVT.

This clonotype was detected ten times or more. The chain employs TRBV20-1 and TRBJ2-1; tentative D call: TRBD2 (5 bases). Germline CDR1 is DFQATT and CDR2 is SNEGSKA (reference sequence). The V gene lost 3 bases and the J gene lost 9 bases, with 9 bases spanning the gap. This CDR3 has 11 residues. In nucleotides, the CDR3 is TGCAGTGCTAGCGAGGCGGGTGAGCAGTTCTTC. This codes for CSASEAGEQFF.

This clonotype has ten or more counts. This rearrangement joins TRBV20-1 to TRBJ1-1, with no clear D. The germline V gene has CDR1 DFQATT and CDR2 SNEGSKA (reference sequence). This CDR3 is 12 amino acids long. V was shortened by 6 bases and J by 1 base, with 9 bases between the two germline ends. The CDR3 DNA follows: TGCAGTGCGACTCCGCCGAACACTGAAGCTTTCTTT. It specifies CSATPPNTEAFF.

This chain uses TRBV14 with TRBJ2-1; a possible D gene is TRBD2 (5 bases). V shed 3 bases and J shed 6 bases, with 9 bases lying between them. The CDR3 has 13 amino acids. CDR1 and CDR2 from the germline V gene are SGHDN and FVKESK. In DNA, the CDR3 is TGTGCCAGCAGCCACTGGAGGTTCAATGAGCAGTTCTTC. This encodes CASSHWRFNEQFF.

This clonotype has at least ten counts. The chain couples TRBV20-1 to TRBJ1-4; D is perhaps TRBD1 (5 bases). Per the germline V gene, CDR1 is DFQATT and CDR2 is SNEGSKA (reference sequence). Trimming shortened V by 4 bases and J by 7 bases, and 16 bases separated the two germline ends. The CDR3 has 14 residues. Here the CDR3 reads CSAMKGNGGEKLFF. CDR3 sequence (DNA): TGCAGTGCTATGAAGGGAAATGGGGGTGAAAAACTGTTTTTT.

The CDR3 nucleotides are TGTGCCAGCAGCTTAGTATCGGCGACGCCCCTGGGTACAGATACGCAGTATTTT. This sequence encodes CASSLVSATPLGTDTQYF. The chain couples TRBV7-8 to TRBJ2-3; D unclear. The CDR3 runs 18 residues. Germline V gene data show CDR1 as SGHVS and CDR2 as FQNEAQ. The germline V and J ends were trimmed by 1 base and 3 bases, with 20 bases remaining between them. Full variable domain (outside the CDR3, taken from reference TRBV7-8 and TRBJ2-3): GAGVSQSPRYKVAKRGQDVALRCDPISGHVSLFWYQQALGQGPEFLTYFQNEAQLDKSGLPSDRFFAERPEGSVSTLKIQRTQQEDSAVYLCASSLVSATPLGTDTQYFGPGTRLTVL.

This clonotype has more than one count but fewer than ten. The CDR3 loop reads CASSSDLRGGYTF. The CDR3 DNA follows: TGCGCCAGCAGCTCGGACTTGAGGGGCGGCTACACCTTC. V is TRBV5-1 and J is TRBJ1-2; D is perhaps TRBD1 (5 bases). Germline-derived CDR1 and CDR2 are SGHRS and YFSETQ. The V end was cut by 3 bases, the J end by 8 bases, with 14 bases between. This CDR3 is 13 amino acids long.

This clonotype was counted at least ten times. The gene calls are TRBV12-3 or TRBV12-4 and TRBJ1-2; D is possibly TRBD1 (5 bases). Trimming cost V 3 bases and J 9 bases, with 17 bases left between them. This CDR3 is 14 amino acids long. CDR3 sequence (DNA): TGTGCCAGCAGTTTCCTCGGGACTCCACCCCGCTACACCTTC. Its translation: CASSFLGTPPRYTF.

The CDR3 coding sequence is TGCAGTGCCGTCGGGACCACCTCTCCCACAGATACGCAGTATTTT. It translates to CSAVGTTSPTDTQYF. The chain couples TRBV20-1 to TRBJ2-3, with D tentatively TRBD1 or TRBD2 (5 bases each). The germline V gene has CDR1 DFQATT and CDR2 SNEGSKA (reference sequence). Trimming shortened V by 6 bases and J by 2 bases, and 18 bases separated the two germline ends. This CDR3 has 15 amino acids.

This clonotype appeared a few times. J is TRBJ2-7 and V is TRBV6-5, with D possibly being TRBD2 (6 bases). V shed 8 bases and J shed 4 bases, with 21 bases lying between them. This CDR3 comprises 15 residues. Germline values: CDR1 MNHEY, CDR2 SVGAGI. The CDR3 is CASVRGGAYGYEQYF. Here the CDR3 DNA reads TGTGCCAGCGTTCGAGGAGGGGCCTATGGGTACGAGCAGTACTTC.

This clonotype was picked up many times. The chain uses TRBV7-2 and TRBJ2-3; D unclear. Germline lookup yields CDR1 SGHTA and CDR2 FQGNSA. Trimming took 4 bases from V and 2 from J, leaving 4 bases between them. The CDR3 covers 12 residues. CDR3: CASSYYTDTQYF. The CDR3 DNA sequence: TGTGCCAGCAGCTATTACACAGATACGCAGTATTTT.

There are many counts of this clonotype. V and J are TRBV12-3 or TRBV12-4 and TRBJ2-1, with 7 bases matching TRBD2. With V trimmed by 2 bases and J by 9 bases, 13 bases remained unmatched. This CDR3 is 16 amino acids long. The CDR3 region has the DNA TGTGCCAGCAGTTTAAATTTTGGCGGGAGAGGGAGTGAGCAGTTCTTC. It is translated as CASSLNFGGRGSEQFF.

In its sample, this clonotype was seen many times. The chain carries TRBV10-3 and TRBJ2-1, with D perhaps matching TRBD1 (5 bases). Between the trimmed V and J ends, which lost 6 bases and 0 bases, there was a span of 27 bases. Germline V lookup: CDR1 ENHRY, CDR2 SYGVKD. This CDR3 has 20 residues. The CDR3: CAIRGPPHAGPTSSYNEQFF. In DNA form, the CDR3 reads TGTGCCATCAGGGGGCCCCCGCATGCAGGGCCCACCAGCTCCTACAATGAGCAGTTCTTC.

This clonotype was seen more than once but under ten times. The chain employs TRBV5-6 and TRBJ1-4, with D maybe TRBD1 (5 bases). The CDR3 contains 15 residues. Germline CDR1 SGHDT, CDR2 YYEEEE. Between the trimmed V and J ends, which lost 4 bases and 5 bases, there was a span of 15 bases. Here the CDR3 DNA reads TGTGCCAGCAGCGAATTCGGGACGGAAAATGAAAAACTGTTTTTT. The encoded protein is CASSEFGTENEKLFF. Supplemented by reference TRBV5-6 and TRBJ1-4, the full variable domain reads DAGVTQSPTHLIKTRGQQVTLRCSPKSGHDTVSWYQQALGQGPQFIFQYYEEEERQRGNFPDRFSGHQFPNYSSELNVNALLLGDSALYLCASSEFGTENEKLFFGSGTQLSVL.

The chain is built from TRBV11-2 and TRBJ2-7; D is perhaps TRBD2 (6 bases). The length of the CDR3 is 15 residues. The V gene lost 1 base and the J gene lost 4 bases, with 14 bases spanning the gap. CDR1 and CDR2 (germline): SGHAT, FQNNGV. The CDR3 coding sequence is TGTGCCAGCAGCTTAGGGAGGGGAATTTTGTACGAGCAGTACTTC. Amino acids: CASSLGRGILYEQYF.

This clonotype was seen repeatedly, ten times or more. The CDR3 DNA reads TGCAGTGCTAGAAAACCTCCTAGTAGCGATGAGCAGTTCTTC. Its protein product is CSARKPPSSDEQFF. The rearrangement links TRBV20-1 to TRBJ2-1, with D possibly matching TRBD2 (5 bases). V shed 2 bases and J shed 8 bases, with 16 bases lying between them. Germline V gene sequence: CDR1 DFQATT, CDR2 SNEGSKA (reference sequence). The CDR3 sequence is 14 residues long.